Below are 9 T cell receptor beta chains sequenced from a single sample in a study of regulatory T cells in long-lasting Graves disease. Investigators prepared the TCR beta libraries by applying iRepertoire HTBI primers and Arm-PCR of CDR3 regions. TCRdb reprocessed the multiplex PCR reads with MiXCR, giving one entry per CDR3 protein. The sample includes about 460,000 distinct CDR3 sequences, 20% to 25% of them seen just once. Sample time point: persistent/refractory GD, antithyroid drugs over 5 years with positive TRAb. PBMC RNA served as the TCR library source. Here the sequenced sample was peripheral blood mononuclear cells (PBMCs), taken when the disease was refractory, from a patient treated with antithyroid drugs. The receptor set was obtained from a female donor with Graves disease.

This clonotype was observed at least ten times. The genes are TRBV6-1 and TRBJ1-1; 9 bases align to TRBD1. Losses at the gene ends were 7 bases for V and 11 bases for J; bases not matched to a gene: 8. CDR3 size: 12 residues. Germline CDR1 is MNHNS and CDR2 is SASEGT. The CDR3 spells CASNPGQGPAFF. The CDR3 DNA reads TGTGCCAGCAATCCGGGACAGGGACCCGCTTTCTTT.

This clonotype was observed at least ten times. The chain links TRBV2 to TRBJ2-2; D may be TRBD2 (5 bases). Germline V gene sequence: CDR1 SNHLY, CDR2 FYNNEI. The V end was cut by 3 bases, the J end by 1 base, with 9 bases between. CDR3 length equals 15 residues. CDR3 in amino acids: CASSESGVNTGELFF. The DNA for the CDR3 is TGTGCCAGCAGTGAGTCCGGGGTGAACACCGGGGAGCTGTTTTTT.

This chain connects TRBV7-2 to TRBJ2-2, with 9 nucleotides matching TRBD1. This CDR3 comprises 16 residues. Germline loops: CDR1 SGHTA, CDR2 FQGNSA. Trimming took 5 bases from V and 1 from J; bases not matched to a gene: 5. The DNA for the CDR3 is TGTGCCAGCAGCGCGCGACAGGGGGTGAACACCGGGGAGCTGTTTTTT. This translates into CASSARQGVNTGELFF.

Concerning this clonotype: This may be a read error, as it is one base from a much larger clone. CDR3 region: CASSWSPEGQLQHF. CDR3 in DNA: TGTGCCAGCAGTTGGTCCCCGGAGGGTCAGCTCCAGCATTTT. This chain links TRBV6-5 with TRBJ1-5, with D uncertain. Germline V gene sequence: CDR1 MNHEY, CDR2 SVGAGI. This CDR3 is 14 amino acids long.

Many counts were recorded for this clonotype. The chain has TRBV28 and TRBJ2-6; D perhaps matches TRBD2 (6 bases). V lost 5 bases to trimming and J lost 0 bases, with 17 bases between them. The CDR3 is 18 amino acids. From germline, CDR1 is MDHEN and CDR2 SYDVKM. The CDR3 loop reads CASSPLGGASSGANVLTF. CDR3 in DNA: TGTGCCAGCAGTCCCCTGGGGGGTGCAAGCTCTGGGGCCAACGTCCTGACTTTC.

This clonotype was observed once. The chain joins TRBV10-3 to TRBJ1-5; TRBD1 agrees at 8 bases. Germline V gene sequence: CDR1 ENHRY, CDR2 SYGVKD. CDR3 length: 15 residues. CDR3 nucleotides: TGTACCACCGGTGGGGGGACAGGACAAAATCAGCCCCAGCATTTT. Translated: CTTGGGTGQNQPQHF.

The chain carries TRBV30 and TRBJ1-3, with a possible D match to TRBD1 (6 bases). Per the germline V gene, CDR1 is GTSNPN and CDR2 is SVGIG (reference sequence). V was pared by 3 bases and J by 2 bases, with 8 bases between. The CDR3 totals 13 residues. The CDR3 is CAWRRTAGNTIYF. As DNA, the CDR3 is TGTGCCTGGAGGAGGACAGCTGGAAACACCATATATTTT.

This clonotype has ten or more counts. The rearrangement joins TRBV12-3 or TRBV12-4 to TRBJ1-1; D possibly corresponds to TRBD1 (6 bases). V was pared by 5 bases and J by 7 bases, with 17 bases between. This CDR3 has 14 amino acids. The CDR3 reads CASSPTTGSGEAFF. The CDR3 nucleotides are TGTGCCAGCAGTCCAACCACAGGGAGCGGTGAAGCTTTCTTT.

Many counts were recorded for this clonotype. This chain joins TRBV3-1 and TRBJ1-4, with D hard to call. CDR1 and CDR2 from the germline V gene are LGHDT and YNNKEL (reference sequence). There are 15 residues in the CDR3. V was pared by 0 bases and J by 5 bases, with 10 bases between. The CDR3: CASSQDLTPNEKLFF. Written as DNA, the CDR3 is TGTGCCAGCAGCCAAGATTTGACACCGAATGAAAAACTGTTTTTT.